This TCR beta chain is from a study of T cells expressing NK-cell markers (dated by TCRdb to 2019 to 2021). At the level of the whole study: Three sorted T-cell subsets (CD3+CD56+NKG2C+, CD3+CD56+NKG2C- and CD3+CD56-NKG2C+) from 8 or 9 donors had their TCR beta-chain repertoires profiled. Of the eight sequenced donors, seven were found to be HCMV-seropositive and one was found to be HCMV-seronegative. The eight sequenced donors were randomly selected healthy volunteers, three men and five women. Sequencing of the libraries produced 2 x 150 bp reads on Illumina HiSeq 2000/2500, MiSeq or NextSeq.

TCRdb lists the instrument as Illumina HiSeq 2000. TCR beta cDNA libraries were prepared using 5'RACE template switching, which introduced a universal primer site and unique molecular identifiers. cDNA synthesis was primed from the TCR beta constant segment and was followed by two successive PCR amplification steps. Per the authors' processing: MIGEC was used to demultiplex reads and group the reads by UMI, and MiTCR was used to assemble and quantify clonotypes. To exclude erroneous sequences, any TCR cDNA sequence not supported by at least two reads was discarded. The tcR package was used for downstream repertoire analysis, and clonotypes were matched across fractions by CDR3 nucleotide sequence plus V segment. VDJmatch was used to annotate antigen specificity against VDJdb, with one amino acid substitution allowed in CDR3. After TCRdb reprocessed the reads, each CDR3 protein sequence was kept as one row, without DNA. TCRdb's processing, not the authors' own work, is the source of the V and J calls. The table for this sample lists around 550,000 distinct CDR3 sequences. The ten largest clones add up to approximately 3.5% of the sample.

About this clonotype: Its binding antigen is unknown.

From the germline V gene (reference sequence), CDR1 is LGHDT and CDR2 is YNNKEL. The CDR3 covers 14 residues, taking in both the cysteine and the phenylalanine. No DNA sequence is on record. Broad study findings and their caveats: Those dominant clonotypes were again the most abundant among CD3+CD56-NKG2C+ cells in a handful of donors, at roughly 28.3-65%. It remained unclear whether the expanded NKG2C-expressing T cell clones were specific for HCMV antigens. In more than five donors, the dominant CD3+CD56+NKG2C+ clonotypes ranked among the top 10 CD8+ clonotypes, making up roughly 1.0-8% of CD8+ T cells.

A commercial ELISA kit detecting HCMV-specific IgG in serum was used to determine HCMV serostatus. Ficoll density gradient centrifugation was used to isolate peripheral blood mononuclear cells from blood. Input material: blood T cells: a sorted CD56 or NKG2C T cell subset, CD4+ or CD8+ T cells, or bulk PBMC T cells (not recorded which). The receptor was isolated from a man younger than 30 in good health. Donor details come from another sample of the same person, matched by shared clones. Here the chain combines TRBV3-1 and TRBJ2-7; TCRdb's D gene call, TRBD1, goes unchecked for lack of DNA. The CDR3 region has the sequence CASSQDGRTYGQYF.